This record concerns one T cell receptor beta chain sequence. Its antigen remains unknown. This entry belongs to a study of cytomegalovirus exposure and HLA in healthy donors. Study outcomes and limitations: Later analysis showed TCR association rates varying by HLA locus, highest for DRB1 and lowest for HLA-C. The authors enumerated roughly 160 TCR beta chains as linked to cytomegalovirus. Productive status was seen about 90% or about 30% of the time for most TCR beta V segments in an earlier analysis.

Researchers ran the PCR with 60 Vbeta and 13 Jbeta primers. Original methodology: The count from a later analysis was roughly 80 million unique TCR beta chains, some 12 million of them shared. The data were produced by immunoSEQ multiplex PCR, yet TCRdb's version contains in-frame clones alone and is incomplete. That table supplies the V and J calls and clone size; D and trimming were determined from the DNA. This table has around 120,000 clones, around 74% appearing once. The CDR3 is made up of 14 amino acids. Germline-derived CDR1 and CDR2 are SGHRS and YFSETQ. The junction had 4 bases not matched to a gene; V was cut back by 2 bases and J by 3 bases.

The rearrangement joins TRBV5-1 to TRBJ2-7; 8 nucleotides line up with TRBD1. This receptor was taken from a man aged 55 to 70 in good health and CMV-seropositive. The sequenced sample was PBMCs. CDR3 amino acids: CASSFGQGLYEQYF. CDR3 coding DNA: TGCGCCAGCAGCTTCGGACAGGGACTCTACGAGCAGTACTTC.